The present TCR beta chain was sequenced within a study of T cell repertoires in cytomegalovirus infection (dated by TCRdb to the late 2010s). Context from the whole study: Peptide stimulations targeted recently identified HLA-C-restricted CMV epitopes, whose presentation resists viral immunomodulation, together with well-studied HLA-B-restricted epitopes. Donor HLA type was relevant to the analysis, because carriage of CMV infection together with the matching HLA type was indicated by public TCR beta signatures.

The CDR3 spans 15 residues, from the cysteine through the phenylalanine. The kept DNA is CDR3 alone, 45 bases in frame from the first base. V has 1 base trimmed and J has 5 bases trimmed; junction bases matching no gene number 6. From a lookup of the germline V gene, CDR1 and CDR2 are SGHTA and FQGNSA. Study-wide findings and limitations: In both this cohort and an independent cohort of a few hundred donors, the cumulative frequency of public TCR beta family members distinguished carriers of CMV infection plus the relevant HLA type. The ex vivo response was dominated by HLA-C-restricted CMV-specific TCR beta clonotypes, and the single most frequent clonotype in two of eight donors was supplied by these HLA-C-restricted clonotypes.

This clonotype was recorded at least ten times. Its antigen is unknown. No qualities accompany the bases; no much larger clone lies one base away. The reads were generated on an Illumina HiSeq 1500. TCRdb trimmed the raw reads at Q25, called clones with MiXCR and kept productive beta chains. Every distinct CDR3 protein forms one entry, paired with its most common genes and DNA. Here the sample has roughly 800,000 distinct CDR3 sequences; 25% to 35% occur a single time. Approximately 14% of the sample lies in the top ten. The sample's treatment or condition label is to be understood as: in vitro stimulation with specific CMV peptide epitopes to enrich CMV-specific T cells.

The source of this sequence is a human donor in good health (CMV status not recorded). Some clones in this sample may be carry-over from other donors' samples. The sequencing here drew on cultured CD8+ T cells from PBMCs, taken from culture after CMV antigen stimulation. The sequence is built from TRBV7-2 and TRBJ2-3, with TRBD2 identical over 7 junction bases. The CDR3 reads as follows: CASSLGVASGDTQYF. The DNA reads TGTGCCAGCAGCTTAGGGGTGGCTAGCGGAGATACGCAGTATTTT.